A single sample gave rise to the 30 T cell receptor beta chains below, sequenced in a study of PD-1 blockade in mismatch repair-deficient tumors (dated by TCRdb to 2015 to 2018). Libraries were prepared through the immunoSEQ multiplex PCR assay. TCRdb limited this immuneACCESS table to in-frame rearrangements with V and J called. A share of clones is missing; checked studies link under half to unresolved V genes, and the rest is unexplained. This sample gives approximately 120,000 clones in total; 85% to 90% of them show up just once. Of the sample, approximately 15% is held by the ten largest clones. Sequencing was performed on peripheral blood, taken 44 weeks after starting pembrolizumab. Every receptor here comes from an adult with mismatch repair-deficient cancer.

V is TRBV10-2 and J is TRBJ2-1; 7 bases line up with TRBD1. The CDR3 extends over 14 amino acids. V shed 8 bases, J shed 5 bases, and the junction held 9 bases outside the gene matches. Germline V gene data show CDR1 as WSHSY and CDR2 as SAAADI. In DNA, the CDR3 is TGCGCCAGCGCCCCGGGACAGAGAGACAATGAGCAGTTCTTC. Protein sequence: CASAPGQRDNEQFF.

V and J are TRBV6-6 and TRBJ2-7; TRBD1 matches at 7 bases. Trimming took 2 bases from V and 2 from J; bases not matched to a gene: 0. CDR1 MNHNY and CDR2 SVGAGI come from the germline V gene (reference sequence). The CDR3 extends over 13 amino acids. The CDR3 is CASSYTGAYEQYF. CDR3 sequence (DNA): TGTGCCAGCAGTTACACAGGGGCCTACGAGCAGTACTTC.

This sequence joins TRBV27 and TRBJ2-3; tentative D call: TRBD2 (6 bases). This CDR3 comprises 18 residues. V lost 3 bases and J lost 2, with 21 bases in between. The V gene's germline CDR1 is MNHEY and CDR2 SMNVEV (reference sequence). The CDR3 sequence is CASSFGTSNAYSTDTQYF. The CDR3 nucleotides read TGTGCCAGCAGTTTTGGGACTTCCAATGCATACTCCACAGATACGCAGTATTTT.

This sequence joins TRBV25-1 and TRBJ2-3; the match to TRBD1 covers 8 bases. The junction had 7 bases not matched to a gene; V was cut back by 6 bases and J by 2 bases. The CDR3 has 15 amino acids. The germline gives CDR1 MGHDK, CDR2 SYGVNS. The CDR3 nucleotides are TGTGCCAGCAGCCCAAACAGGGGGATCACAGATACGCAGTATTTT. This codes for CASSPNRGITDTQYF. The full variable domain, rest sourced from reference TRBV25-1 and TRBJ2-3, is EADIYQTPRYLVIGTGKKITLECSQTMGHDKMYWYQQDPGMELHLIHYSYGVNSTEKGDLSSESTVSRIRTEHFPLTLESARPSHTSQYLCASSPNRGITDTQYFGPGTRLTVL.

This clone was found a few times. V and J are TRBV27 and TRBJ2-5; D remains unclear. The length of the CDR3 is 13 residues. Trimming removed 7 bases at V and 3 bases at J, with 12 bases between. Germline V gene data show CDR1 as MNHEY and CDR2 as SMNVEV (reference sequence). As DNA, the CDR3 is TGTGCCAGCAAGTCACGACTCGAAGAGACCCAGTACTTC. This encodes CASKSRLEETQYF.

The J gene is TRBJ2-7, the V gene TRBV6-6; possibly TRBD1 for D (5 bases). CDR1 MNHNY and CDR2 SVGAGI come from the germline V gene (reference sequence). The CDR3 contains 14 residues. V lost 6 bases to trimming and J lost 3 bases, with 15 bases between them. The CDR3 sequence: CASSENRFSYEQYF. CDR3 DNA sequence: TGTGCCAGCAGCGAGAACAGGTTTAGCTACGAGCAGTACTTC.

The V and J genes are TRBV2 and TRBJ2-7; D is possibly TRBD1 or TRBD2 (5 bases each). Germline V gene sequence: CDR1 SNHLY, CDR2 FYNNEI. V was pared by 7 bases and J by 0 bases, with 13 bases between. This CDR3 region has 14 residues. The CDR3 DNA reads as TGTGCCAGCAACTTGAGGGGCTCCTCCTACGAGCAGTACTTC. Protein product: CASNLRGSSYEQYF.

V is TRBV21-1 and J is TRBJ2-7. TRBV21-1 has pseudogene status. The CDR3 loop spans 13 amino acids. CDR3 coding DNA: TGTGCCAGCAGTCCTCCCACCACCTACGAGCAGTACTTC. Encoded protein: CASSPPTTYEQYF.

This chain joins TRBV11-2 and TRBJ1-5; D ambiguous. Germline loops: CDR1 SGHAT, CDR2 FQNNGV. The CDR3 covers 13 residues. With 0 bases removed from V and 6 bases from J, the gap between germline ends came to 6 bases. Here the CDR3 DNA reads TGTGCCAGCAGCTTAGAACGGGCTCAGCCCCAGCATTTT. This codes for CASSLERAQPQHF.

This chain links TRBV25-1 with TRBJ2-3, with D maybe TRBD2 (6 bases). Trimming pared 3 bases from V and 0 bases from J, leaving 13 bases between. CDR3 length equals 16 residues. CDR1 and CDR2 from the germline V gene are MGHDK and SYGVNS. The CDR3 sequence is CASSDARRGSTDTQYF. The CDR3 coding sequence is TGTGCCAGCAGTGATGCTCGGCGGGGTAGCACAGATACGCAGTATTTT.

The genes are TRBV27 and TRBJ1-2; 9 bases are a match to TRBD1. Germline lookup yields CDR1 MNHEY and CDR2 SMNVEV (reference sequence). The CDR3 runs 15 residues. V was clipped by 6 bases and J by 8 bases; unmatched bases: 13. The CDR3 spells CASRPTGTGIRGYTF. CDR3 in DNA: TGTGCCAGCAGGCCCACCGGGACAGGGATACGGGGCTACACCTTC.

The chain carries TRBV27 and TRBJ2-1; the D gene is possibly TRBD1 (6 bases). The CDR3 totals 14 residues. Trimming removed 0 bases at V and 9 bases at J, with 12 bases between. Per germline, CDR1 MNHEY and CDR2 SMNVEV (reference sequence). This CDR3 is CASSLSRTRGEQFF. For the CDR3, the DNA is TGTGCCAGCAGTTTATCGAGAACCAGGGGTGAGCAGTTCTTC.

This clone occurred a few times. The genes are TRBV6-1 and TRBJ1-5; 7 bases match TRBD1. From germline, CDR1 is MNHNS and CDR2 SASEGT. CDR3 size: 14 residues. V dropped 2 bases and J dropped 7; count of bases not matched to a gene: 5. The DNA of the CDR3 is TGTGCCAGCAGTGAACGACAGGGCGGCCAGCCCCAGCATTTT. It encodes CASSERQGGQPQHF.

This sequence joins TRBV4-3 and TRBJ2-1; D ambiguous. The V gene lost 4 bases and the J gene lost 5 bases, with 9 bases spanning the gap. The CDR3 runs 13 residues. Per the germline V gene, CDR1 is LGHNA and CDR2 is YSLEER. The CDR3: CASSRKVHNEQFF. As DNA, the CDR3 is TGCGCCAGCAGCCGTAAGGTCCACAATGAGCAGTTCTTC.

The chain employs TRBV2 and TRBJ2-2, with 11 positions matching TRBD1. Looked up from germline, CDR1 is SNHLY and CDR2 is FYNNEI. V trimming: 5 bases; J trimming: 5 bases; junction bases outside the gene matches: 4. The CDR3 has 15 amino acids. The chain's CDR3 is CASSLDRGLTGELFF. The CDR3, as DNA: TGTGCCAGCAGTCTGGACAGGGGGCTGACCGGGGAGCTGTTTTTT.

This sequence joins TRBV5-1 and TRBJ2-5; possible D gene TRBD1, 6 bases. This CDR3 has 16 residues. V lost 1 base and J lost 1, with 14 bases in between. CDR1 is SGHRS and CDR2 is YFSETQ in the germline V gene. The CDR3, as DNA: TGCGCCAGCAGCTTGTTAAACAGGGTCCCCCAAGAGACCCAGTACTTC. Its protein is CASSLLNRVPQETQYF.

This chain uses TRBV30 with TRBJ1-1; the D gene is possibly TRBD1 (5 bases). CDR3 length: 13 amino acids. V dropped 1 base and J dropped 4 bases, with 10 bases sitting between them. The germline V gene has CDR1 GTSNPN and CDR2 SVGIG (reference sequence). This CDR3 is CAWSAVRATEAFF. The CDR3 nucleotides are TGTGCCTGGAGTGCCGTCAGGGCCACTGAAGCTTTCTTT.

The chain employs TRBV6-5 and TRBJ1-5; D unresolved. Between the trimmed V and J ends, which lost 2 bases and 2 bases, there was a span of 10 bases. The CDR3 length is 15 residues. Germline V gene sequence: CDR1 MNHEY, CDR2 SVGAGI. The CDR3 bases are TGTGCCAGCAGTTACACGGCTATCGGCAATCAGCCCCAGCATTTT. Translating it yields CASSYTAIGNQPQHF.

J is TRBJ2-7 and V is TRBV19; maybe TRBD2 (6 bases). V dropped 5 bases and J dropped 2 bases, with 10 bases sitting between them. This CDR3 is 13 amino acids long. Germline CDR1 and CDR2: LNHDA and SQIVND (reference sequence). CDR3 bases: TGTGCCAGTAGTTCTGGACTAACCTACGAGCAGTACTTC. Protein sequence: CASSSGLTYEQYF.

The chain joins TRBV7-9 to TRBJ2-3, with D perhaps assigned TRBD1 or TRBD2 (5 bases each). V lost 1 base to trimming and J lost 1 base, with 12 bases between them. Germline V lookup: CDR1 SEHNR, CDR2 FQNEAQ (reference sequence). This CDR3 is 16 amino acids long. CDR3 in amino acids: CASSLDRMGGTDTQYF. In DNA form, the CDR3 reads TGTGCCAGCAGCTTAGACAGGATGGGGGGCACAGATACGCAGTATTTT.

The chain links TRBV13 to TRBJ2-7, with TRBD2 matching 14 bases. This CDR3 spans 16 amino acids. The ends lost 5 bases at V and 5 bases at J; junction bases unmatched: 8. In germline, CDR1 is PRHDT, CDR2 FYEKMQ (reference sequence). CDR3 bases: TGTGCCAGCAGCCCCGGGACTAGCGGGAGTAGGAACGAGCAGTACTTC. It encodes CASSPGTSGSRNEQYF. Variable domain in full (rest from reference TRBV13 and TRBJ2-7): AAGVIQSPRHLIKEKRETATLKCYPIPRHDTVYWYQQGPGQDPQFLISFYEKMQSDKGSIPDRFSAQQFSDYHSELNMSSLELGDSALYFCASSPGTSGSRNEQYFGPGTRLTVT.

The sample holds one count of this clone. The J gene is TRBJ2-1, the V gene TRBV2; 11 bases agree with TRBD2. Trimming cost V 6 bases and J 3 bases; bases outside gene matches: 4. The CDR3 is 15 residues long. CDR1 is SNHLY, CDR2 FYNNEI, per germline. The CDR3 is CASRKGLAVYNEQFF. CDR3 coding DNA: TGTGCCAGCAGAAAGGGACTAGCGGTCTACAATGAGCAGTTCTTC.

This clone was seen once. The CDR3 reads CASRKPGQISYEQYF. The CDR3 DNA reads as TGTGCCAGCAGGAAACCGGGACAAATCTCCTACGAGCAGTACTTC. V is TRBV11-2 and J is TRBJ2-7; perhaps TRBD1 as D (6 bases). The germline V and J ends were trimmed by 6 bases and 0 bases, with 15 bases remaining between them. The germline gives CDR1 SGHAT, CDR2 FQNNGV. The CDR3 contains 15 residues.

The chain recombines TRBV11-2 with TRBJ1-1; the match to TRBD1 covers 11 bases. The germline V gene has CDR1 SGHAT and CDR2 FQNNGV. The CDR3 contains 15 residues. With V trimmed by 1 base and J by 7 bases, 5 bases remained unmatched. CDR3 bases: TGTGCCAGCAGCTTAGGGACAGGGGGCTCCTTTGAAGCTTTCTTT. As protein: CASSLGTGGSFEAFF. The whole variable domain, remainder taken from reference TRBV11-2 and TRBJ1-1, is EAGVAQSPRYKIIEKRQSVAFWCNPISGHATLYWYQQILGQGPKLLIQFQNNGVVDDSQLPKDRFSAERLKGVDSTLKIQPAKLEDSAVYLCASSLGTGGSFEAFFGQGTRLTVV.

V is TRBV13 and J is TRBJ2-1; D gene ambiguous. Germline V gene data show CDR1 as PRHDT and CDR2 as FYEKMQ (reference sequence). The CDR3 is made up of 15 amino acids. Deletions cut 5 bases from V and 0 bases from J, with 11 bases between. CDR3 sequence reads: CASSPRRSSYNEQFF. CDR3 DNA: TGTGCCAGCAGCCCCCGACGGAGCTCCTACAATGAGCAGTTCTTC.

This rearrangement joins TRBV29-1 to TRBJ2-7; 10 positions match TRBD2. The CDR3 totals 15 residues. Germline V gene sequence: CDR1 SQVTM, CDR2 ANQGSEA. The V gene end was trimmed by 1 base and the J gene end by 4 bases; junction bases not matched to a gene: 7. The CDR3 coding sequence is TGCAGCGTTGAAGGGCTGACTAGCGGGCTGTACGAGCAGTACTTC. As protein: CSVEGLTSGLYEQYF.

DNA for the CDR3: TGTGCCAGCAGCTTATACCGTTCAGCGGGTCAGGAGACCCAGTACTTC. Protein product: CASSLYRSAGQETQYF. The chain recombines TRBV11-2 with TRBJ2-5; the D gene is possibly TRBD2 (6 bases). Trimming shortened V by 2 bases and J by 5 bases, and 18 bases separated the two germline ends. This CDR3 region has 16 residues. Germline CDR1 SGHAT, CDR2 FQNNGV.

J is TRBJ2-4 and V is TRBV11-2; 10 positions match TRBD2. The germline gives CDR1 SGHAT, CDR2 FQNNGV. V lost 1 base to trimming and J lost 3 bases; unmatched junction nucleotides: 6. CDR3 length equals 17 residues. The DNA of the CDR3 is TGTGCCAGCAGCTTAGTCGGACTAGCGGACCTCAAAAACATTCAGTACTTC. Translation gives CASSLVGLADLKNIQYF.

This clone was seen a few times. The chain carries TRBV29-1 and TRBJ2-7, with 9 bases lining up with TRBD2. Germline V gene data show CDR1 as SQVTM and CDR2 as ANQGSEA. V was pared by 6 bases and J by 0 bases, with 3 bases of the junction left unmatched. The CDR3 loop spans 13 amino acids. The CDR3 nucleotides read TGCAGCGTCATTAGCGGGAGCTCCTACGAGCAGTACTTC. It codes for CSVISGSSYEQYF.

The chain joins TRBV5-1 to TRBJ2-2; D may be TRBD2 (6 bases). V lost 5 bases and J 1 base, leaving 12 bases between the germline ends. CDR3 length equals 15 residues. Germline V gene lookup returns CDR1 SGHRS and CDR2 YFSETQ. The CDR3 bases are TGCGCCAGCAGATCTAGCGACAAGAACACCGGGGAGCTGTTTTTT. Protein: CASRSSDKNTGELFF.